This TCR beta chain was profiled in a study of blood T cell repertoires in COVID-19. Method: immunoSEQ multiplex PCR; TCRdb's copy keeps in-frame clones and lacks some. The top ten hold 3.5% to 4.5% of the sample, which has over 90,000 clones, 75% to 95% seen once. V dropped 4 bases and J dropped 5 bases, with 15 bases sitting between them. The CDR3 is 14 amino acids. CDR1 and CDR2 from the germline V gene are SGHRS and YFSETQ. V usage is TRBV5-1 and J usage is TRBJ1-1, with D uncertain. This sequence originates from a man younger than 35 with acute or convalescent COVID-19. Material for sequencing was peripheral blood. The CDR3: CASSRGGVRTEAFF. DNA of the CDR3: TGCGCCAGCAGCCGAGGAGGAGTTAGGACTGAAGCTTTCTTT.